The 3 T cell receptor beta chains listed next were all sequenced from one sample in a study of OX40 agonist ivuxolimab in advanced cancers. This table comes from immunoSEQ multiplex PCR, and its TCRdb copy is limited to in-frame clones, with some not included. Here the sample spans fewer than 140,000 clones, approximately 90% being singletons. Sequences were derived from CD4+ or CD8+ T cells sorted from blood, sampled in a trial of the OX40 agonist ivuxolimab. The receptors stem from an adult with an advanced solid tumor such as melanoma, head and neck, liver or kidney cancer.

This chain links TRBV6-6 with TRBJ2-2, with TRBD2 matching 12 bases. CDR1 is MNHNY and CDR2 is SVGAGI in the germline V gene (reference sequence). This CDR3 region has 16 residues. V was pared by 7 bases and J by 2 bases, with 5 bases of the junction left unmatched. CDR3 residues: CASNLGLAGNTGELFF. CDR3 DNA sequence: TGTGCCAGCAACCTTGGACTAGCGGGAAACACCGGGGAGCTGTTTTTT.

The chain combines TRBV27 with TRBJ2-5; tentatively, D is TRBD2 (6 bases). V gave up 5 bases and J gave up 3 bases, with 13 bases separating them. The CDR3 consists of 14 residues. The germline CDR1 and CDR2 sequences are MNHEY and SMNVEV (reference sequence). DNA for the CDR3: TGTGCCAGCAGTCCCCGTCGGGGGAAAGAGACCCAGTACTTC. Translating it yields CASSPRRGKETQYF.

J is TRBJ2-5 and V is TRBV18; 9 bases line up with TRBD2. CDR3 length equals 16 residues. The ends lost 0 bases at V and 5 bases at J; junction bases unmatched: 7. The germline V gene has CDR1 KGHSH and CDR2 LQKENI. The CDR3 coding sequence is TGTGCCAGCTCACCACCGAGCCTAGCGGGGATCGAGACCCAGTACTTC. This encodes CASSPPSLAGIETQYF.